This T cell receptor (beta chain) comes out of a study of identical twins. Every sampled donor was Caucasian and healthy. General study results and limits: Instead of following the same donors, the conclusions were based on cross-sectional statistical analysis. Insertion counts were lower in abundant cord blood beta clonotypes, a trend that memory repertoires did not show.

As to this clonotype: The antigen is unknown.

TCRdb reprocessed the 5' RACE reads with MiXCR, giving one entry per CDR3 protein. The data contain 310,000 or so distinct CDR3 sequences, roughly 8.6% of them singletons. The germline CDR1 and CDR2 sequences are SGHVT and SQSDAQ. Between the trimmed V and J ends, which lost 6 bases and 4 bases, there was a span of 10 bases. This CDR3 is 12 amino acids long. The sample was also reused in another study, on yellow fever vaccine responses in identical twins. That paper adds: Twins' vaccine T cell response reportedly gave the appearance of partial convergence and partial personalization.

Sequencing was done on a sample of CD8+ T cells sorted from blood. The chain combines TRBV7-4 with TRBJ2-7; unclear D gene. This TCR came from a woman aged 18 to 35 in good health. CDR3: CASRALGYEQYF. CDR3 coding DNA: TGTGCCAGCAGGGCTTTGGGATACGAGCAGTACTTC.